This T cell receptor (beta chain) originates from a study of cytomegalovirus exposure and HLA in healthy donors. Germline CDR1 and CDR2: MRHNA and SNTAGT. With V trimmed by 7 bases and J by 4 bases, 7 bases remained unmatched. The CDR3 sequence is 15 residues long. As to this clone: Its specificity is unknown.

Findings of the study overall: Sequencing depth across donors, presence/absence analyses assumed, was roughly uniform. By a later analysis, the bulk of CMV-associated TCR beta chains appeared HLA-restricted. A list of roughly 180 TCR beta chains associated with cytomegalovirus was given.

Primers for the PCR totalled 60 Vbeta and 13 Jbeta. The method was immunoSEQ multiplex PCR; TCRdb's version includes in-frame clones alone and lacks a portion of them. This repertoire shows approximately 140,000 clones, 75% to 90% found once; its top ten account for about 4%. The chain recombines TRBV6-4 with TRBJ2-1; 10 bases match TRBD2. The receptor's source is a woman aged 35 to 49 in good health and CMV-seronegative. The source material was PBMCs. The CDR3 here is CASTRIAGGYNEQFF. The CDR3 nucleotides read TGTGCCAGCACCCGGATAGCGGGAGGATACAATGAGCAGTTCTTC.